This T cell receptor (beta chain) originates from a study of OX40 agonist ivuxolimab in advanced cancers. Turning to the overall study: The costimulatory receptor OX40 (CD134) was targeted by ivuxolimab, a fully human IgG2 agonistic monoclonal antibody. A male proportion of almost 85% and a mean age of approximately 60 years, ranging from about 20 to 85, were recorded for the dose-escalation cohort. The paper reports the monotherapy dose-escalation portion (N of about 47 patients) of the phase I ivuxolimab trial. Partial responses occurred in three dose-escalation patients, of whom one had hepatocellular carcinoma and two had cutaneous melanoma. Among the 52 dose-escalation patients, around 19 had hepatocellular carcinoma, around 15 melanoma, 9 renal cell carcinoma and 9 head and neck cancer. Peripheral TCRbeta sequencing was intended to test whether TCR sequence diversity was altered and clonal T-cell expansion was caused by ivuxolimab. Intravenous ivuxolimab was administered to patients every 2 weeks at six dose levels: 0.01, 0.1, 0.3, 1.5, 3 and 10 mg/kg. Prior anti-PD-1, anti-PD-L1 or anti-CTLA-4 therapy was permitted, and checkpoint inhibitors had been received by 30% to 40% of dose-escalation patients.

The trial excluded patients who had a history of autoimmune disease or were on systemic immunosuppression. Peripheral blood for TCR sequencing was collected from all dose cohorts at baseline, on cycle 4 day 1, and on cycle 7 day 1. The samples were taken from a phase I, first-in-human, multicenter, open-label dose-escalation trial of ivuxolimab. Adults with locally advanced or metastatic melanoma, renal cell carcinoma, hepatocellular carcinoma or head and neck squamous cell carcinoma were enrolled in the trial. Before TCR sequencing, CD4+ and CD8+ T cells were separately sorted from peripheral blood. For this chain, trimming is 3 bases at the V end and 1 base at the J end, and the number of junction bases without a gene match is 11. Looking up the germline V gene yields CDR1 SGHDT and CDR2 YYEEEE. The CDR3 starts with the cysteine, ends with the phenylalanine, and has 17 residues. Kept here is only the CDR3 DNA, which spans 51 bases and is read in frame from base 1.

For sequencing of the TCRbeta CDR3 region, genomic DNA was extracted from the sorted cells. The immunoSEQ Assay was used to sequence the TCRbeta CDR3 regions. The table was pulled from immuneACCESS by TCRdb, which kept in-frame rearrangements only. Such tables lose some clones; where checked, under half of the loss comes from unresolved V genes, and the rest has no known cause. This sample comprises approximately 70,000 clones, 75% to 90% of them detected only once. The leading ten clones occupy 0.94% of the sample. Summary of the overall study and its limitations: After ivuxolimab, CD8+ T cells had more expanded clones than CD4+ T cells on average. At doses of 0.1 to 3.0 mg/kg, clonal expansion of both CD4+ and CD8+ blood T cells was observed from baseline to week 6. In the 0.1-3.0 mg/kg groups, partial responders had among the lowest normalized peripheral clonal expansion, particularly in CD8+ T cells. Low levels of normalized T-cell clonal expansion were also seen in some patients who did not respond. The antigen specificity of the peripheral T cells that underwent clonal expansion was not determined.

Of note for this clone: Its cognate antigen has yet to be identified. No much larger clone exists at a distance of one base, and base qualities are not known.

The V gene is TRBV5-6 and the J gene is TRBJ2-3; the junction holds 7 bases that match TRBD2. The sample here was CD4+ or CD8+ T cells sorted from blood, taken in a trial of the OX40 agonist ivuxolimab. The receptor was derived from an adult with an advanced solid tumor such as melanoma, head and neck, liver or kidney cancer. The CDR3 sequence is CASSSWGAGSRTDTQYF. DNA sequence: TGTGCCAGCAGCTCTTGGGGAGCGGGGTCCCGCACAGATACGCAGTATTTT.